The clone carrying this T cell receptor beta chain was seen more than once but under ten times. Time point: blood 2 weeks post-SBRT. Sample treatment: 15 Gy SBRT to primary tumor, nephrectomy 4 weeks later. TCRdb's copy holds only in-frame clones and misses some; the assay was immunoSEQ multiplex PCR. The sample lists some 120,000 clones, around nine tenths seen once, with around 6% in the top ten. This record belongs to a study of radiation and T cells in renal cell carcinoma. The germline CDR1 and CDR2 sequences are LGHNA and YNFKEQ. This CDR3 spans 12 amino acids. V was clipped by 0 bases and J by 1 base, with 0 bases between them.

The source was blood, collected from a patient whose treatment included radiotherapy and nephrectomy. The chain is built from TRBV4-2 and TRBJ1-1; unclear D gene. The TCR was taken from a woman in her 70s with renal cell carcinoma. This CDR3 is CASSQENTEAFF. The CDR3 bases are TGTGCCAGCAGCCAAGAGAACACTGAAGCTTTCTTT.